The text below deals with one T cell receptor (beta chain). In germline, CDR1 is MGHDK, CDR2 SYGVNS. Trimming took 4 bases from V and 5 from J, leaving 8 bases between them. The CDR3 contains 13 residues. This record comes from a study of T cell responses to AZD1222 COVID-19 vaccine. Some clones are missing from TCRdb's copy, which holds only in-frame ones; the method was immunoSEQ multiplex PCR. Of just over 95,000 clones in the sample, less than 90% are singletons; the top ten hold around 3.5%. The TCR comes from an adult in good health. The sample in question was peripheral blood, obtained on day 0 of AZD1222 vaccination. The gene calls are TRBV25-1 and TRBJ1-4; D remains unclear. Here the CDR3 reads CASSARGNEKLFF. Here the CDR3 DNA reads TGTGCCAGCAGTGCACGTGGGAATGAAAAACTGTTTTTT. The full variable domain, in which reference TRBV25-1 and TRBJ1-4 provide the parts outside the CDR3, is EADIYQTPRYLVIGTGKKITLECSQTMGHDKMYWYQQDPGMELHLIHYSYGVNSTEKGDLSSESTVSRIRTEHFPLTLESARPSHTSQYLCASSARGNEKLFFGSGTQLSVL.